Listed below are T cell receptor beta chains from one sample, sequenced in a study of shared clonotypes between healthy human individuals. The data were produced by immunoSEQ multiplex PCR, yet TCRdb's version contains in-frame clones alone and is incomplete. Of roughly 1,500,000 clones detected, about 98% appear once; the ten largest clones hold around 0.47%. The sample was naive CD4+ T cells sorted from blood. Receptors were obtained from a man aged 25 to 45 in good health. CDR3s include the opening cysteine and the closing phenylalanine or tryptophan. Fields, in order: D gene, V gene, clone size, J gene, CDR3 protein. The D gene is left open where the match is weak. Clone size is given for some rows only: seen once, a few or many times, or a class if the clone is expanded.

d_gene: NA; v_gene: TRBV10-3; abundance: NA; j_gene: TRBJ2-5; CDR3aa: CATRDRDVTTQYF
d_gene: NA; v_gene: TRBV6-6; abundance: NA; j_gene: TRBJ1-3; CDR3aa: CASNGGSWNTIYF
d_gene: NA; v_gene: TRBV7-7; abundance: NA; j_gene: TRBJ1-4; CDR3aa: CASSLFRPPSNEKLFF
d_gene: NA; v_gene: TRBV9; abundance: NA; j_gene: TRBJ2-1; CDR3aa: CASSVEGDSYNEQFF
d_gene: NA; v_gene: TRBV5-1; abundance: NA; j_gene: TRBJ2-2; CDR3aa: CASSLEGQGGPGELFF
d_gene: TRBD2; v_gene: TRBV5-5; abundance: NA; j_gene: TRBJ2-7; CDR3aa: CASSPAGTSLFLEQYF
d_gene: TRBD1; v_gene: TRBV28; abundance: NA; j_gene: TRBJ2-6; CDR3aa: CASSLWGSRGPTGANVLTF
d_gene: NA; v_gene: TRBV19; abundance: once; j_gene: TRBJ1-5; CDR3aa: CASNTGFQPQHF
d_gene: TRBD1; v_gene: TRBV28; abundance: NA; j_gene: TRBJ2-7; CDR3aa: CASSGQGKNYEQYF
d_gene: NA; v_gene: TRBV6-5; abundance: NA; j_gene: TRBJ1-1; CDR3aa: CASSYNRPNTEAFF
d_gene: NA; v_gene: TRBV4-3; abundance: NA; j_gene: TRBJ1-1; CDR3aa: CASSQDSTENTEAFF
d_gene: NA; v_gene: TRBV10-1; abundance: NA; j_gene: TRBJ2-3; CDR3aa: CASSDGALPDTQYF
d_gene: TRBD1; v_gene: TRBV5-4; abundance: NA; j_gene: TRBJ2-3; CDR3aa: CASSSRDSTTDTQYF
d_gene: NA; v_gene: TRBV18; abundance: NA; j_gene: TRBJ2-5; CDR3aa: CASSPRDMETQYF
d_gene: NA; v_gene: TRBV5-1; abundance: NA; j_gene: TRBJ1-1; CDR3aa: CASSLVAGDTEAFF
d_gene: NA; v_gene: TRBV11-2; abundance: NA; j_gene: TRBJ2-4; CDR3aa: CASSLDPGPSKNIQYF
d_gene: NA; v_gene: TRBV9; abundance: NA; j_gene: TRBJ2-7; CDR3aa: CASSVVEGLGEQYF
d_gene: NA; v_gene: TRBV6-6; abundance: once; j_gene: TRBJ1-1; CDR3aa: CASSYSMVAREAFF
d_gene: NA; v_gene: TRBV11-2; abundance: once; j_gene: TRBJ2-7; CDR3aa: CASSHVGGIYYEQYF
d_gene: NA; v_gene: TRBV2; abundance: NA; j_gene: TRBJ1-5; CDR3aa: CASSPQGGQPQHF
d_gene: TRBD1; v_gene: TRBV11-2; abundance: NA; j_gene: TRBJ2-7; CDR3aa: CASRGQGRYYEQYF
d_gene: NA; v_gene: TRBV28; abundance: NA; j_gene: TRBJ2-7; CDR3aa: CASSVWTGTTYEQYF
d_gene: TRBD1; v_gene: TRBV6-9; abundance: NA; j_gene: TRBJ2-5; CDR3aa: CASSYSERQGDLETQYF
d_gene: NA; v_gene: TRBV5-6; abundance: NA; j_gene: TRBJ1-1; CDR3aa: CASSLVGHLNTEAFF
d_gene: TRBD2; v_gene: TRBV5-4; abundance: NA; j_gene: TRBJ2-3; CDR3aa: CASSLAGLGLAGGPDTQYF
d_gene: NA; v_gene: TRBV7-2; abundance: NA; j_gene: TRBJ2-1; CDR3aa: CASSRGTRTINEQFF
d_gene: NA; v_gene: TRBV5-5; abundance: NA; j_gene: TRBJ1-5; CDR3aa: CASSAQGLSNQPQHF
d_gene: NA; v_gene: TRBV27; abundance: NA; j_gene: TRBJ2-1; CDR3aa: CASSRRRALLGEQFF
d_gene: TRBD1; v_gene: TRBV27; abundance: NA; j_gene: TRBJ2-5; CDR3aa: CASSERGPGTQYF
d_gene: NA; v_gene: TRBV5-4; abundance: NA; j_gene: TRBJ2-7; CDR3aa: CASSDPTAGGYEQYF
d_gene: NA; v_gene: TRBV5-6; abundance: NA; j_gene: TRBJ2-3; CDR3aa: CASSPAPSTDTQYF
d_gene: TRBD1; v_gene: TRBV5-4; abundance: NA; j_gene: TRBJ2-7; CDR3aa: CASSNPGTGREQYF
d_gene: TRBD2; v_gene: TRBV18; abundance: NA; j_gene: TRBJ2-2; CDR3aa: CASSAAGGTGELFF
d_gene: TRBD2; v_gene: TRBV4-2; abundance: NA; j_gene: TRBJ2-7; CDR3aa: CASSRAGGPYEQYF
d_gene: TRBD1; v_gene: TRBV7-9; abundance: NA; j_gene: TRBJ2-7; CDR3aa: CASSPGQGTYEQYF
d_gene: TRBD1; v_gene: TRBV7-2; abundance: NA; j_gene: TRBJ2-7; CDR3aa: CASSLAPGQGRYEQYF
d_gene: NA; v_gene: TRBV7-6; abundance: NA; j_gene: TRBJ2-5; CDR3aa: CASSLDTPRTETQYF
d_gene: NA; v_gene: TRBV4-3; abundance: NA; j_gene: TRBJ1-2; CDR3aa: CASSWNPQGTYGYTF
d_gene: NA; v_gene: TRBV10-3; abundance: NA; j_gene: TRBJ2-7; CDR3aa: CAISEGQGQLYEQYF
d_gene: TRBD2; v_gene: TRBV15; abundance: NA; j_gene: TRBJ2-7; CDR3aa: CATSRDLGTSFYEQYF
d_gene: NA; v_gene: TRBV14; abundance: NA; j_gene: TRBJ2-7; CDR3aa: CASSPPGITYEQYF
d_gene: NA; v_gene: TRBV20-1; abundance: NA; j_gene: TRBJ2-1; CDR3aa: CSATGNEQFF
d_gene: TRBD1; v_gene: TRBV6-5; abundance: NA; j_gene: TRBJ2-7; CDR3aa: CASSLGQGDEQYF
d_gene: NA; v_gene: TRBV7-6; abundance: NA; j_gene: TRBJ2-1; CDR3aa: CASSPLGQYNEQFF
d_gene: TRBD2; v_gene: TRBV27; abundance: NA; j_gene: TRBJ2-3; CDR3aa: CASSSSGRFADTQYF
d_gene: NA; v_gene: TRBV25-1; abundance: NA; j_gene: TRBJ1-4; CDR3aa: CASSDQRGAGNEKLFF
d_gene: TRBD2; v_gene: TRBV29-1; abundance: NA; j_gene: TRBJ2-7; CDR3aa: CSAGDRSGLAGGTSYEQYF
d_gene: NA; v_gene: TRBV6-5; abundance: NA; j_gene: TRBJ2-7; CDR3aa: CASSYDGGLPYEQYF
d_gene: NA; v_gene: TRBV4-3; abundance: NA; j_gene: TRBJ1-2; CDR3aa: CASSQQGNQNYGYTF
d_gene: NA; v_gene: TRBV10-3; abundance: once; j_gene: TRBJ2-1; CDR3aa: CAIVEGSSYNEQFF
d_gene: TRBD1; v_gene: TRBV2; abundance: NA; j_gene: TRBJ1-1; CDR3aa: CASSEVDRVTEAFF
d_gene: TRBD1; v_gene: TRBV28; abundance: NA; j_gene: TRBJ2-7; CDR3aa: CASSLGGVGTGPDEQYF
d_gene: NA; v_gene: TRBV19; abundance: once; j_gene: TRBJ1-5; CDR3aa: CASSIVGNSNQPQHF